Included here is one TCR beta chain sequence, with context. This sample is part of a study of blood T cell repertoires in COVID-19. Study overall: The United States, Italy and Spain supplied acute and convalescent COVID-19 samples. Sample material is recorded as cDNA or gDNA derived from T cells, B-cell-depleted T cells, or PBMCs.

Methods used by the authors: Scientists estimated how many nucleated cells there were by amplifying reference gene primers. Libraries were prepared by immunoSEQ multiplex PCR; TCRdb keeps only in-frame clonotypes and omits some of them. V and J calls and clone size are those listed in that table; D and trimming were worked out from the DNA. Counted here are more than 95,000 clones, roughly nine tenths occurring once; the ten biggest clones make up approximately 5.5%. Germline CDR1 LGHNA, CDR2 YSLEER. The CDR3 covers 16 residues. Trimming cost V 1 base and J 0 bases; bases outside gene matches: 6. The receptor was derived from a human donor in a cohort sampled during active COVID-19. The chain uses TRBV4-3 and TRBJ2-7, with 7 bases that match TRBD2. Sequenced material: peripheral blood. The CDR3 coding sequence is TGCGCCAGCAGCCAAGGTCGGGGCGGGAGCTCCTACGAGCAGTACTTC. Its translation is CASSQGRGGSSYEQYF.